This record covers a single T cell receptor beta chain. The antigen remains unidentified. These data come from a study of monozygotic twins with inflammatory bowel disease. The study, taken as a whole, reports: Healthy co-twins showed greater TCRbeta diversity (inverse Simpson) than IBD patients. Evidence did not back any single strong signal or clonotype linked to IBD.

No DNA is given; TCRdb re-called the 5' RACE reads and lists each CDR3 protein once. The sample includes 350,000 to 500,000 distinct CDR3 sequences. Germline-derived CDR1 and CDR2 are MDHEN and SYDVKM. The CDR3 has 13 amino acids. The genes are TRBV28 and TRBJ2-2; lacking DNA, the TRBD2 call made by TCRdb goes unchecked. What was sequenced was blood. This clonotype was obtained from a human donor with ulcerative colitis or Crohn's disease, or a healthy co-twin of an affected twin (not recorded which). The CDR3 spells CASRGLNTGELFF.